These 30 T cell receptor beta chains originate from one sample sequenced in a study of blood T cell repertoires in COVID-19. Here immunoSEQ multiplex PCR was the method, and the copy in TCRdb shows in-frame clones only, minus some. The sample has under 130,000 clones; roughly 87% are singletons. Sample: peripheral blood. Receptors were obtained from a man aged 50 to 60 in a cohort sampled during active COVID-19.

This clone has a count of ten or more. This rearrangement joins TRBV7-9 to TRBJ1-2; D remains ambiguous. Germline V lookup: CDR1 SEHNR, CDR2 FQNEAQ (reference sequence). Trimming removed 6 bases from V and 8 bases from J, with 10 bases in between. The CDR3 consists of 11 residues. The CDR3, as DNA: TGTGCCAGCAGTATAGCCGGGGGCTACACCTTC. Its translation: CASSIAGGYTF.

The chain recombines TRBV2 with TRBJ2-3; D remains ambiguous. The germline V gene has CDR1 SNHLY and CDR2 FYNNEI. Trimming removed 4 bases from V and 1 base from J, with 12 bases in between. CDR3 length equals 15 residues. CDR3 DNA sequence: TGTGCCAGCAGTGGCCAGACACTCCGCACAGATACGCAGTATTTT. Translated, it gives CASSGQTLRTDTQYF.

The chain combines TRBV10-2 with TRBJ2-3; D is unresolved. The CDR3 has 15 residues. V was pared by 7 bases and J by 2 bases, with 16 bases between. Germline CDR1 WSHSY, CDR2 SAAADI. In nucleotides, the CDR3 is TGCGCCAGCAAGTTGGCGGAGCAATTCACAGATACGCAGTATTTT. As protein: CASKLAEQFTDTQYF.

The chain links TRBV6-1 to TRBJ1-1; D remains ambiguous. Germline V CDR1 and CDR2: MNHNS, SASEGT. Trimming cost V 3 bases and J 10 bases, with 12 bases left between them. The CDR3 totals 12 residues. CDR3 sequence (DNA): TGTGCCAGCAGTGACCCGGGAAAGGGAGCTTTCTTT. Encoded protein: CASSDPGKGAFF.

V is TRBV19 and J is TRBJ1-1; 9 bases are a match to TRBD1. V was pared by 3 bases and J by 0 bases, with 5 bases of the junction left unmatched. This CDR3 is 16 amino acids long. CDR1 is LNHDA, CDR2 SQIVND, per germline (reference sequence). In DNA, the CDR3 is TGTGCCAGTAGTATTGGGACAGGGTTCGTGAACACTGAAGCTTTCTTT. It translates to CASSIGTGFVNTEAFF.

The sample holds a few counts of this clone. The chain combines TRBV9 with TRBJ2-3; 9 bases agree with TRBD2. With V trimmed by 3 bases and J by 2 bases, 1 base remained unmatched. Germline assignment: CDR1 SGDLS and CDR2 YYNGEE. There are 14 residues in the CDR3. In DNA, the CDR3 is TGTGCCAGCAGCGAGCGGGGGGACACAGATACGCAGTATTTT. Translating it yields CASSERGDTDTQYF.

The genes are TRBV28 and TRBJ2-1; 11 bases agree with TRBD2. V dropped 3 bases and J dropped 4; count of bases not matched to a gene: 2. Germline CDR1 reads MDHEN; CDR2 reads SYDVKM. The CDR3 covers 15 residues. As DNA, the CDR3 is TGTGCCAGCAGTTTGGGACTAGCGGCGTACAATGAGCAGTTCTTC. Encoded protein: CASSLGLAAYNEQFF. The full variable domain, with the rest looked up from reference TRBV28 and TRBJ2-1, is DVKVTQSSRYLVKRTGEKVFLECVQDMDHENMFWYRQDPGLGLRLIYFSYDVKMKEKGDIPEGYSVSREKKERFSLILESASTNQTSMYLCASSLGLAAYNEQFFGPGTRLTVL.

This clone was recorded a few times. V usage is TRBV24-1 and J usage is TRBJ2-1; 10 bases fit TRBD1. The CDR3 loop spans 16 amino acids. CDR1 and CDR2 from the germline V gene are KGHDR and SFDVKD. With V trimmed by 2 bases and J by 6 bases, 6 bases remained unmatched. CDR3 coding DNA: TGTGCCACCAGTGATTCGGGACAGGGGTCCGCCAATGAGCAGTTCTTC. As protein: CATSDSGQGSANEQFF.

The gene calls are TRBV6-6 and TRBJ2-1, with 7 bases that match TRBD1. In germline, CDR1 is MNHNY, CDR2 SVGAGI (reference sequence). Trimming at V came to 6 bases and at J to 6 bases, leaving 5 bases not matched to a gene. The CDR3 is 13 residues long. The CDR3 nucleotides read TGTGCCAGCAGCCCCGACAGGGCCAATGAGCAGTTCTTC. It codes for CASSPDRANEQFF.

V and J are TRBV27 and TRBJ1-2; 9 bases fit TRBD1. This CDR3 contains 17 residues. The trim removed 2 bases at V and 0 bases at J, leaving 7 bases unmatched. Germline V CDR1 and CDR2: MNHEY, SMNVEV (reference sequence). As DNA, the CDR3 is TGTGCCAGCAGTTTAACTGCGGACAGGGGTCCTAACTATGGCTACACCTTC. The encoded protein is CASSLTADRGPNYGYTF.

The rearrangement joins TRBV7-2 to TRBJ1-6; a possible D gene is TRBD1 (5 bases). Trimming shortened V by 4 bases and J by 8 bases, and 9 bases separated the two germline ends. Looked up from germline, CDR1 is SGHTA and CDR2 is FQGNSA. The CDR3 is 13 residues long. The CDR3 loop reads CASSSLRDSPLHF. The CDR3 region has the DNA TGTGCCAGCAGCTCTCTCAGGGATTCACCCCTCCACTTT.

V and J are TRBV5-1 and TRBJ2-1; the match to TRBD1 covers 10 bases. The germline V gene has CDR1 SGHRS and CDR2 YFSETQ. V lost 2 bases to trimming and J lost 8 bases; unmatched junction nucleotides: 10. The CDR3 is 16 amino acids. CDR3 in DNA: TGCGCCAGCAGCTTAACCGGGACAGGGGTAGTCTATGAGCAGTTCTTC. Translation: CASSLTGTGVVYEQFF.

This sequence joins TRBV5-6 and TRBJ1-1; TRBD1 matches at 7 bases. Looked up from germline, CDR1 is SGHDT and CDR2 is YYEEEE. V lost 0 bases to trimming and J lost 8 bases; unmatched junction nucleotides: 1. CDR3 length: 12 residues. For the CDR3, the DNA is TGTGCCAGCAGCTTGGGGGACAGAGAAGCTTTCTTT. Translating it yields CASSLGDREAFF.

The V gene is TRBV25-1, the J gene TRBJ1-1; D not certain. Trimming shortened V by 3 bases and J by 4 bases, and 15 bases separated the two germline ends. Germline V gives CDR1 MGHDK, CDR2 SYGVNS. The CDR3 contains 15 residues. The CDR3 sequence: CASSDQRRGSTEAFF. In nucleotides, the CDR3 is TGTGCCAGCAGTGACCAGCGACGTGGCAGCACTGAAGCTTTCTTT.

The V gene is TRBV2, the J gene TRBJ2-5, with unresolved D. Trimming stripped 6 bases from V and 1 base from J, with 12 bases between. The CDR3 contains 14 residues. Germline loops: CDR1 SNHLY, CDR2 FYNNEI. In nucleotides, the CDR3 is TGTGCCAGCAGGGTCGACGAGGCCCAAGAGACCCAGTACTTC. Amino acids: CASRVDEAQETQYF.

The rearrangement links TRBV18 to TRBJ1-1; tentatively, D is TRBD1 (6 bases). This CDR3 has 15 residues. V was clipped by 0 bases and J by 2 bases, with 10 bases between them. Germline CDR1 is KGHSH and CDR2 is LQKENI. CDR3 in amino acids: CASSPPSRGNTEAFF. The DNA for the CDR3 is TGTGCCAGCTCACCACCTAGCAGGGGAAACACTGAAGCTTTCTTT.

V is TRBV19 and J is TRBJ1-1; D unresolved. Germline loops: CDR1 LNHDA, CDR2 SQIVND (reference sequence). The CDR3 runs 13 residues. V was pared by 7 bases and J by 0 bases, with 9 bases between. CDR3: CASNPHMNTEAFF. For the CDR3, the DNA is TGTGCCAGTAACCCCCACATGAACACTGAAGCTTTCTTT. Full variable domain (remainder filled in from reference TRBV19 and TRBJ1-1): DGGITQSPKYLFRKEGQNVTLSCEQNLNHDAMYWYRQDPGQGLRLIYYSQIVNDFQKGDIAEGYSVSREKKESFPLTVTSAQKNPTAFYLCASNPHMNTEAFFGQGTRLTVV.

This chain connects TRBV2 to TRBJ1-5; 8 bases agree with TRBD1. This CDR3 has 14 residues. Germline CDR1 is SNHLY and CDR2 is FYNNEI. V was pared by 5 bases and J by 6 bases, with 6 bases of the junction left unmatched. CDR3 sequence: CASSPDRGRQPQHF. The CDR3 bases are TGTGCCAGCAGTCCTGACAGGGGACGTCAGCCCCAGCATTTT. Supplemented by reference TRBV2 and TRBJ1-5, the full variable domain reads EPEVTQTPSHQVTQMGQEVILRCVPISNHLYFYWYRQILGQKVEFLVSFYNNEISEKSEIFDDQFSVERPDGSNFTLKIRSTKLEDSAMYFCASSPDRGRQPQHFGDGTRLSIL.

The chain couples TRBV4-1 to TRBJ2-1; D may be TRBD2 (7 bases). CDR1 is MGHRA and CDR2 is YSYEKL in the germline V gene. Trimming cost V 5 bases and J 2 bases, with 13 bases left between them. This CDR3 spans 15 amino acids. The CDR3, as DNA: TGCGCCAGCAGCTATAGAGGGGGGGCCTACAATGAGCAGTTCTTC. This codes for CASSYRGGAYNEQFF.

This clone was seen only once. The chain links TRBV21-1 to TRBJ2-1; the table gives TRBD1 as D, unverified against the DNA. TRBV21-1 constitutes a pseudogene. The CDR3 has 16 residues. The CDR3 protein is CASSKALRTGGDEQFF. DNA of the CDR3: TGTGCCAGCAGCAAAGCGCTCAGGACAGGGGGGGATGAGCAGTTCTTC.

The chain uses TRBV6-5 and TRBJ1-5; D unclear. The germline gives CDR1 MNHEY, CDR2 SVGAGI. Trimming removed 0 bases at V and 8 bases at J, with 17 bases between. The CDR3 spans 16 residues. CDR3 region: CASSYSRFSGMEPQHF. In DNA form, the CDR3 reads TGTGCCAGCAGTTACTCGAGGTTTTCGGGGATGGAGCCCCAGCATTTT.

The V and J genes are TRBV12-5 and TRBJ2-5; the match to TRBD2 covers 12 bases. Germline-derived CDR1 and CDR2 are LGHNT and FRNRAP. Trimming at V came to 0 bases and at J to 5 bases, leaving 1 base not matched to a gene. This CDR3 spans 15 amino acids. CDR3 DNA: TGTGCTAGTGGTTTGGTACTAGCGGGGGGTGAGACCCAGTACTTC. Protein product: CASGLVLAGGETQYF. Full variable domain (missing parts from reference TRBV12-5 and TRBJ2-5): DARVTQTPRHKVTEMGQEVTMRCQPILGHNTVFWYRQTMMQGLELLAYFRNRAPLDDSGMPKDRFSAEMPDATLATLKIQPSEPRDSAVYFCASGLVLAGGETQYFGPGTRLLVL.

As DNA, the CDR3 is TGTGCCAGCAGCTTAGCAGCTAGCAATGAGCAGTTCTTC. Translated, it gives CASSLAASNEQFF. V is TRBV7-9 and J is TRBJ2-1; no definite D call. Germline V CDR1 and CDR2: SEHNR, FQNEAQ (reference sequence). This CDR3 comprises 13 residues. V was cut by 0 bases and J by 6 bases, with 6 bases left in between.

CDR3 coding DNA: TGTGCCAGCAGCCAAGGTAGCGGGAGAGCGAACACCGGGGAGCTGTTTTTT. Amino acids: CASSQGSGRANTGELFF. V is TRBV14 and J is TRBJ2-2, with 9 bases aligning to TRBD2. The CDR3 consists of 17 residues. Per the germline V gene, CDR1 is SGHDN and CDR2 is FVKESK. J gave up 0 bases and V 1 base, and 3 bases lay outside the gene matches.

The chain is built from TRBV2 and TRBJ2-1; the D gene is possibly TRBD1 (5 bases). Germline values: CDR1 SNHLY, CDR2 FYNNEI. The CDR3 runs to 15 residues. Trimming cost V 6 bases and J 10 bases, with 22 bases left between them. CDR3 region: CASRDQGHPKAEQFF. The CDR3 DNA follows: TGTGCCAGCAGGGACCAGGGCCACCCGAAAGCGGAGCAGTTCTTC.

V is TRBV7-8 and J is TRBJ1-1; D gene uncertain. Germline lookup yields CDR1 SGHVS and CDR2 FQNEAQ. Trimming stripped 4 bases from V and 6 bases from J, with 18 bases between. There are 15 residues in the CDR3. CDR3 sequence reads: CASSSGKGPGAEAFF. DNA for the CDR3: TGTGCCAGCAGCTCCGGGAAGGGCCCCGGGGCTGAAGCTTTCTTT.

This sequence joins TRBV6-5 and TRBJ2-1, with TRBD1 matching over 7 bases. Germline V gene sequence: CDR1 MNHEY, CDR2 SVGAGI. The CDR3 has 15 residues. Trimming took 7 bases from V and 7 from J; bases not matched to a gene: 13. CDR3 region: CASKGQGGLVNEQFF. The CDR3 DNA reads as TGTGCCAGCAAAGGCCAAGGGGGCCTTGTGAATGAGCAGTTCTTC.

This CDR3 reads CASSLDLDRGGAEAFF. In DNA form, the CDR3 reads TGTGCCAGCAGCTTAGACCTGGACAGGGGAGGGGCTGAAGCTTTCTTT. The rearrangement uses TRBV11-3 and TRBJ1-1; TRBD1 matches at 9 bases. CDR1 is SGHNT, CDR2 YENEEA, per germline. The CDR3 covers 16 residues. V was clipped by 0 bases and J by 6 bases; unmatched bases: 8.

The chain carries TRBV5-6 and TRBJ1-1; D unclear. V lost 0 bases to trimming and J lost 1 base, with 7 bases between them. CDR3 length: 14 residues. Germline V gene data show CDR1 as SGHDT and CDR2 as YYEEEE. The CDR3 coding sequence is TGTGCCAGCAGCTTGGGACTTCAGAACACTGAAGCTTTCTTT. As protein: CASSLGLQNTEAFF.

This clone was observed a handful of times. The rearrangement uses TRBV5-5 and TRBJ1-3; a weak D match, TRBD1 (5 bases). Trimming stripped 4 bases from V and 0 bases from J, with 17 bases between. The CDR3 covers 17 residues. In germline, CDR1 is SGHKS, CDR2 YYEKEE (reference sequence). The CDR3: CASSPVVRDYSGNTIYF. CDR3 DNA: TGTGCCAGCAGCCCGGTGGTCAGGGACTACTCTGGAAACACCATATATTTT.